Listed below are T cell receptor beta chains from one sample, sequenced in a study of blood T cells in healthy people across ages. TCRdb re-derived calls from the 5' RACE reads in MiXCR, one entry per CDR3 protein. The profile shows some 760,000 distinct CDR3 sequences, roughly 25% of them singletons. These data are also associated with another study on T cells of mothers and their children.

Sample: blood. Receptors originate from a boy aged 5-17 years in good health. The CDR3 runs from the conserved cysteine through the conserved F or W. D genes are given only for firm matches. Clone size is not always given. Where it is, it says once, few, many or a class for expanded clones.

CDR3aa: CSARDNNPRFIPYEQYF
CDR3nt: TGCAGTGCTAGAGATAATAATCCCCGTTTCATCCCCTACGAGCAGTACTTC
v_gene: TRBV20-1
d_gene: -
abundance: -
len: 17
j_gene: TRBJ2-7

CDR3aa: CSARATTSGPYNEQFF
CDR3nt: TGCAGTGCTAGAGCCACGACTAGCGGTCCCTACAATGAGCAGTTCTTC
v_gene: TRBV20-1
d_gene: TRBD2
abundance: -
len: 16
j_gene: TRBJ2-1

CDR3aa: CASSEARPGQRAYEQYF
CDR3nt: TGTGCCAGCAGTGAAGCGCGTCCGGGACAGCGAGCCTACGAGCAGTACTTC
v_gene: TRBV25-1
d_gene: TRBD1
abundance: -
len: 17
j_gene: TRBJ2-7

CDR3aa: CASSPQGQTDTQYF
CDR3nt: TGTGCCAGCAGTCCACAGGGGCAGACAGATACGCAGTATTTT
v_gene: TRBV12-3/TRBV12-4
d_gene: TRBD1
abundance: -
len: 14
j_gene: TRBJ2-3

CDR3aa: CASSPTQYNEQFF
CDR3nt: TGTGCCAGCAGTCCCACACAGTACAATGAGCAGTTCTTC
v_gene: TRBV27
d_gene: -
abundance: many
len: 13
j_gene: TRBJ2-1

CDR3aa: CASSSEAGGPETQYF
CDR3nt: TGTGCCAGCAGTTCCGAAGCGGGAGGGCCTGAGACCCAGTACTTC
v_gene: TRBV7-2
d_gene: TRBD2
abundance: -
len: 15
j_gene: TRBJ2-5

CDR3aa: CASSPHLAIPNNEQFF
CDR3nt: TGTGCCAGCAGCCCTCATCTGGCCATCCCCAACAATGAGCAGTTCTTC
v_gene: TRBV11-2
d_gene: -
abundance: -
len: 16
j_gene: TRBJ2-1

CDR3aa: CATSESDWYNEQFF
CDR3nt: TGTGCCACCAGTGAGTCCGACTGGTACAATGAGCAGTTCTTC
v_gene: TRBV24-1
d_gene: -
abundance: -
len: 14
j_gene: TRBJ2-1

CDR3aa: CASSGPVVMNTEAFF
CDR3nt: TGTGCCAGCAGTGGGCCAGTGGTCATGAACACTGAAGCTTTCTTT
v_gene: TRBV28
d_gene: -
abundance: -
len: 15
j_gene: TRBJ1-1

CDR3aa: CASSLNHEDEAFF
CDR3nt: TGTGCCAGCAGCTTAAACCACGAAGATGAAGCTTTCTTT
v_gene: TRBV7-2
d_gene: -
abundance: -
len: 13
j_gene: TRBJ1-1

CDR3aa: CASSLEPPRSETQYF
CDR3nt: TGTGCCAGCAGCCTCGAGCCCCCTCGTTCAGAGACCCAGTACTTC
v_gene: TRBV11-2
d_gene: -
abundance: -
len: 15
j_gene: TRBJ2-5

CDR3aa: CSVGRGGSGDTQYF
CDR3nt: TGCAGCGTTGGACGGGGCGGGAGTGGAGATACGCAGTATTTT
v_gene: TRBV29-1
d_gene: TRBD2
abundance: -
len: 14
j_gene: TRBJ2-3

CDR3aa: CASSQDLAGGLVEQYF
CDR3nt: TGTGCCAGCAGCCAAGATCTAGCGGGAGGGCTCGTCGAGCAGTACTTC
v_gene: TRBV4-2
d_gene: TRBD2
abundance: -
len: 16
j_gene: TRBJ2-7

CDR3aa: CSVPGPGSNYGYTF
CDR3nt: TGCAGCGTACCTGGGCCAGGCTCTAACTATGGCTACACCTTC
v_gene: TRBV29-1
d_gene: -
abundance: few
len: 14
j_gene: TRBJ1-2

CDR3aa: CASSLWEGANTF
CDR3nt: TGTGCCAGCAGTTTATGGGAGGGGGCAAACACCTTC
v_gene: TRBV28
d_gene: TRBD1
abundance: -
len: 12
j_gene: TRBJ1-2